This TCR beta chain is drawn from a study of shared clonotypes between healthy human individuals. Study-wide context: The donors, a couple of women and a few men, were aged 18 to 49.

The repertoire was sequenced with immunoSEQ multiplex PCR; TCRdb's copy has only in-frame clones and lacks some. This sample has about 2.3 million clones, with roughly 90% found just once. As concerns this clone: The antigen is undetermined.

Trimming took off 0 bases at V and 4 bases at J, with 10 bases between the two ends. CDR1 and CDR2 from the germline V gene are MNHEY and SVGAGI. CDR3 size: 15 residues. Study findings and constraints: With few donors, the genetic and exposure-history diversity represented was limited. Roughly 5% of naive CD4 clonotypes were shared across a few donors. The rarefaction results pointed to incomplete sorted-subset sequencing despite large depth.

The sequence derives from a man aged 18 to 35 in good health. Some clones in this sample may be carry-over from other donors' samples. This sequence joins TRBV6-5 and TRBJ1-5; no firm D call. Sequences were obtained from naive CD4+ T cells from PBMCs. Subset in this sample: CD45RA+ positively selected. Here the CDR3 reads CASSYSKGKNQPQHF. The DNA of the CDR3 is TGTGCCAGCAGTTACTCGAAAGGGAAGAATCAGCCCCAGCATTTT.